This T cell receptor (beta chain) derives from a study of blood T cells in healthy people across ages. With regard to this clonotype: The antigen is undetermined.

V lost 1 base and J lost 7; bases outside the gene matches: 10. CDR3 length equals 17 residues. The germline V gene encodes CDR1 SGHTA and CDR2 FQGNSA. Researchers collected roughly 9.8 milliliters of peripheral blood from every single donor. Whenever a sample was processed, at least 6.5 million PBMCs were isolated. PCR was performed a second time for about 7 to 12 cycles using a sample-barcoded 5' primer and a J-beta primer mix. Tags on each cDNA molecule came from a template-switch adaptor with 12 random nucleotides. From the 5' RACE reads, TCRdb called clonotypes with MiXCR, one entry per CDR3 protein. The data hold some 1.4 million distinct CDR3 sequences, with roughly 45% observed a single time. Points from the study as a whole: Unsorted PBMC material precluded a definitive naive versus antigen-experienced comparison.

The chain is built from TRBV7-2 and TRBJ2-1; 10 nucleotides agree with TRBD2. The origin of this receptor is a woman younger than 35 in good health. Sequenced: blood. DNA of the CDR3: TGTGCCAGCAGCTTAGTTGTGCTAGCGGGGGAGAAGAATGAGCAGTTCTTC. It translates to CASSLVVLAGEKNEQFF.